Below, one TCR beta chain is given with its context. This sample stems from a study of T cells in Graves' hyperthyroidism and ophthalmopathy. The source material, RNA transcripts, was used to amplify TCR beta CDR3 regions. Researchers ran a first-round RT-PCR on the TCR CDR3 using the HTBI primer set. One entry per CDR3 protein results from TCRdb running MiXCR on the multiplex PCR reads. Of over 200,000 distinct CDR3 sequences detected, about 17% appear once; the ten largest clones hold around 47%. The CDR3 is 14 amino acids. Germline V gives CDR1 SGDLS, CDR2 YYNGEE. V lost 4 bases, J lost 4 bases, and 11 bases lay in between.

This receptor was obtained from a middle-aged man with Graves' hyperthyroidism. The sequencing input was blood. The rearrangement links TRBV9 to TRBJ2-2; TRBD2 might be the D (5 bases). The CDR3 DNA sequence: TGTGCCAGCAGCTCCCGACTAACCACCGGGGAGCTGTTTTTT. Translating it yields CASSSRLTTGELFF.